Detailed here is one TCR beta chain. Its specificity is not known. The data were obtained in a study of regulatory T cells in long-lasting Graves disease. The V and J ends lost 6 bases and 3 bases respectively, with 15 bases between them. CDR1 and CDR2 (germline): ENHRY, SYGVKD. The CDR3 runs 14 residues. HTBI primers from iRepertoire and Arm-PCR of CDR3 regions yielded the TCR beta libraries. TCRdb re-called the multiplex PCR reads with MiXCR, one entry per CDR3 protein. This repertoire shows a few hundred thousand distinct CDR3 sequences, approximately 16% found once; its top ten account for approximately 30%. Whole-study findings and limits: Peripheral blood was the sole material, not thyroid tissue. Favored gene segments in persistent disease were TRBV28, TRBJ1-2 and TRBJ2-5.

Noted time point: newly diagnosed GD, antithyroid drugs for less than 3 months. From PBMCs, RNA was extracted and then used to make the TCR library. This sample also appeared in a second study, on T cells in Graves' hyperthyroidism and ophthalmopathy. Per that study: A set of HTBI primers served as the primers for a first-round RT-PCR of the TCR CDR3.

The chain employs TRBV10-3 and TRBJ2-7; D possibly corresponds to TRBD1 (5 bases). The sequenced sample was peripheral blood mononuclear cells (PBMCs), obtained at new diagnosis, from a patient treated with antithyroid drugs. This TCR was sampled from a man aged 35 to 55 with Graves disease. Here the CDR3 reads CAIRDQDTFYEQYF. CDR3 in DNA: TGTGCCATCAGAGATCAGGACACTTTCTACGAGCAGTACTTC.